The 27 T cell receptor beta chains reported below all come from one sample, sequenced in a study of OX40 agonist ivuxolimab in advanced cancers. Some clones are missing from TCRdb's copy, which holds only in-frame ones; the method was immunoSEQ multiplex PCR. The sample lists under 40,000 clones; under 85% were seen once. The specimen was CD4+ or CD8+ T cells sorted from blood, collected in a trial of the OX40 agonist ivuxolimab. The source of these receptors is an adult with an advanced solid tumor such as melanoma, head and neck, liver or kidney cancer.

This chain connects TRBV2 to TRBJ2-3, with TRBD1 matching 10 bases. This CDR3 has 15 amino acids. Germline V CDR1 and CDR2: SNHLY, FYNNEI. V trimming: 9 bases; J trimming: 0 bases; junction bases outside the gene matches: 6. The CDR3 loop reads CASLTGGFSTDTQYF. The CDR3 nucleotides read TGTGCCAGTTTGACAGGGGGCTTTAGCACAGATACGCAGTATTTT.

This clone occurred a few times. CDR3 loop: CASSAGDRASSPLHF. In nucleotides, the CDR3 is TGTGCCAGCAGCGCGGGGGACAGAGCTTCTTCACCCCTCCACTTT. V gene TRBV2 combines with J gene TRBJ1-6; TRBD1 matches at 7 bases. The CDR3 spans 15 residues. Germline V gene lookup returns CDR1 SNHLY and CDR2 FYNNEI. After removal of 6 bases from V and 9 bases from J, the junction contained 11 bases not matched to a gene. Drawing the rest from reference TRBV2 and TRBJ1-6, the complete variable domain is EPEVTQTPSHQVTQMGQEVILRCVPISNHLYFYWYRQILGQKVEFLVSFYNNEISEKSEIFDDQFSVERPDGSNFTLKIRSTKLEDSAMYFCASSAGDRASSPLHFGNGTRLTVT.

The rearrangement links TRBV27 to TRBJ1-1; D call uncertain. V lost 3 bases, J lost 1 base, and 9 bases lay in between. The CDR3 has 14 amino acids. CDR1 is MNHEY, CDR2 SMNVEV, per germline (reference sequence). CDR3 bases: TGTGCCAGCAGTTTGCGCGGGAAGAACACTGAAGCTTTCTTT. This encodes CASSLRGKNTEAFF.

Points on this clone: Given a much more abundant clone one base away, this may be a read error. The rearrangement joins TRBV4-1 to TRBJ2-1; 10 bases agree with TRBD2. V gave up 0 bases and J gave up 9 bases; unmatched junction bases: 8. The CDR3 runs to 16 residues. In germline, CDR1 is MGHRA, CDR2 YSYEKL. The CDR3 protein is CASSQDPSGRAGEQFF. The CDR3 coding sequence is TGCGCCAGCAGCCAAGATCCGAGCGGGAGGGCCGGTGAGCAGTTCTTC.

The chain uses TRBV10-3 and TRBJ2-7; a weak D match, TRBD1 (7 bases). There are 12 residues in the CDR3. The germline CDR1 and CDR2 sequences are ENHRY and SYGVKD. V was trimmed by 10 bases and J by 3 bases, leaving 13 bases between them. The CDR3 DNA is TGTGCCAGCAGGAGGGACAGCTACGAGCAGTACTTC. Amino acid sequence: CASRRDSYEQYF.

V and J are TRBV9 and TRBJ2-7; 7 nucleotides line up with TRBD1. Germline loops: CDR1 SGDLS, CDR2 YYNGEE. This CDR3 contains 13 residues. The V and J ends lost 5 bases and 1 base, in that order; junction bases with no gene match: 3. The CDR3 sequence: CASSRDSSYEQYF. The CDR3 region has the DNA TGTGCCAGCAGTAGGGACAGTTCCTACGAGCAGTACTTC.

J is TRBJ2-1 and V is TRBV4-1; D gene unclear. CDR3 size: 14 residues. Germline V lookup: CDR1 MGHRA, CDR2 YSYEKL. With 0 bases removed from V and 6 bases from J, the gap between germline ends came to 9 bases. CDR3 DNA sequence: TGCGCCAGCAGCCAAGACACCACTACCAATGAGCAGTTCTTC. It codes for CASSQDTTTNEQFF.

This clone was seen only once. V and J are TRBV6-6 and TRBJ1-1, with D possibly TRBD1 on 5 matching bases. Between the trimmed V and J ends, which lost 6 bases and 7 bases, there was a span of 9 bases. This CDR3 comprises 11 residues. Per germline, CDR1 MNHNY and CDR2 SVGAGI (reference sequence). The CDR3 sequence is CASSPGNEAFF. CDR3 in DNA: TGTGCCAGCAGCCCAGGGAATGAAGCTTTCTTT.

This clone appeared once. The CDR3: CASSYGAGGPETQYF. CDR3 sequence (DNA): TGTGCCAGCAGTTACGGAGCGGGGGGGCCGGAGACCCAGTACTTC. The chain uses TRBV6-6 and TRBJ2-5; 10 bases line up with TRBD2. The J segment lost 5 bases and the V segment lost 2 bases, leaving 5 bases of the junction unmatched. Germline loops: CDR1 MNHNY, CDR2 SVGAGI (reference sequence). This CDR3 spans 15 amino acids.

The rearrangement links TRBV30 to TRBJ2-2; 7 positions agree with TRBD1. V lost 3 bases to trimming and J lost 6 bases; unmatched junction nucleotides: 4. The CDR3 runs to 13 residues. Germline V lookup: CDR1 GTSNPN, CDR2 SVGIG (reference sequence). The CDR3 nucleotides read TGTGCCTGGAGCCTTGACAGGGCCGGGGAGCTGTTTTTT. Amino acid sequence: CAWSLDRAGELFF. Filled out from reference TRBV30 and TRBJ2-2, the complete variable domain reads SQTIHQWPATLVQPVGSPLSLECTVEGTSNPNLYWYRQAAGRGLQLLFYSVGIGQISSEVPQNLSASRPQDRQFILSSKKLLLSDSGFYLCAWSLDRAGELFFGEGSRLTVL.

V gene TRBV6-1 combines with J gene TRBJ2-7; D is perhaps TRBD1 or TRBD2 (5 bases each). The V gene's germline CDR1 is MNHNS and CDR2 SASEGT. This CDR3 region has 13 residues. V was trimmed by 2 bases and J by 2 bases, leaving 7 bases between them. DNA of the CDR3: TGTGCCAGCAGTGAAAGAGGGGCCTACGAGCAGTACTTC. Translated: CASSERGAYEQYF.

As for this clone: The sample has other DNA sequences that encode this CDR3 too. The V call is TRBV19, the J call TRBJ2-3; a possible D gene is TRBD2 (5 bases). The CDR3 has 12 residues. V lost 5 bases, J lost 4 bases, and 7 bases lay in between. Germline V CDR1 and CDR2: LNHDA, SQIVND (reference sequence). In nucleotides, the CDR3 is TGTGCCAGTAGTCTGGAGGCAGATACGCAGTATTTT. As protein: CASSLEADTQYF.

This sequence joins TRBV5-1 and TRBJ1-4, with 7 bases aligning to TRBD1. This CDR3 spans 14 amino acids. The germline CDR1 and CDR2 sequences are SGHRS and YFSETQ. With 7 bases clipped from V and 5 bases from J, the junction kept 8 bases outside the gene matches. The CDR3 DNA reads as TGCGCCAGCGGTACAGGGGATTTAAATGAAAAACTGTTTTTT. This sequence encodes CASGTGDLNEKLFF.

V and J are TRBV5-1 and TRBJ1-3, with 9 bases aligning to TRBD1. Germline trimming cut 4 bases from V and 2 bases from J; bases unmatched to any gene: 4. The germline V gene has CDR1 SGHRS and CDR2 YFSETQ. The CDR3 consists of 15 residues. Here the CDR3 reads CASSPGQGTGNTIYF. As DNA, the CDR3 is TGCGCCAGCAGCCCGGGACAGGGCACTGGAAACACCATATATTTT.

CDR3 in amino acids: CASSLRTGGYGYTF. The CDR3 bases are TGTGCCAGCAGCTTAAGGACCGGGGGTTACGGCTACACCTTC. This chain uses TRBV5-4 with TRBJ1-2, with D perhaps TRBD1 (5 bases). CDR3 length equals 14 residues. V shed 2 bases and J shed 8 bases, with 16 bases lying between them. Germline CDR1 reads SGHNT; CDR2 reads YYREEE (reference sequence).

CDR3 in DNA: TGTGCCAGCAGCTTAGACCCGGCCGCAGGCAAAAACATTCAGTACTTC. It specifies CASSLDPAAGKNIQYF. The chain uses TRBV7-9 and TRBJ2-4, with D unresolved. CDR3 length: 16 residues. The germline CDR1 and CDR2 sequences are SEHNR and FQNEAQ (reference sequence). V lost 1 base to trimming and J lost 3 bases, with 13 bases between them.

The chain links TRBV21-1 to TRBJ2-7; TRBD2, the table's D call, was not compared with the DNA. TRBV21-1 is noted as a pseudogene. This CDR3 region has 9 residues. CDR3 in amino acids: CASEYEQYF. The DNA for the CDR3 is TGTGCCAGCGAGTACGAGCAGTACTTC.

This clone was detected a few times. The chain couples TRBV4-1 to TRBJ2-5, with a tentative D call TRBD1 (6 bases). This CDR3 has 13 residues. With 5 bases removed from V and 7 bases from J, the gap between germline ends came to 14 bases. The germline gives CDR1 MGHRA, CDR2 YSYEKL. CDR3 region: CASSEPGETTQYF. CDR3 sequence (DNA): TGCGCCAGCAGCGAACCAGGGGAGACGACCCAGTACTTC.

This chain's CDR3 is CATSGTAAPNEQFF. For the CDR3, the DNA is TGTGCCACCTCCGGGACAGCCGCTCCCAATGAGCAGTTCTTC. This rearrangement joins TRBV6-6 to TRBJ2-1; 7 nucleotides agree with TRBD1. With V trimmed by 10 bases and J by 6 bases, 12 bases remained unmatched. CDR3 length equals 14 residues. Germline V gene data show CDR1 as MNHNY and CDR2 as SVGAGI (reference sequence).

This clone showed up just a few times. The rearrangement joins TRBV29-1 to TRBJ2-1, with TRBD2 identical over 9 bases. The CDR3 spans 17 residues. The V and J ends lost 1 base and 3 bases, in that order; junction bases with no gene match: 10. Germline-derived CDR1 and CDR2 are SQVTM and ANQGSEA. CDR3 amino acids: CSVEGRGGARLYNEQFF. The CDR3, as DNA: TGCAGCGTTGAAGGGCGCGGGGGGGCCCGACTCTACAATGAGCAGTTCTTC.

The rearrangement uses TRBV7-2 and TRBJ2-7; D perhaps matches TRBD2 (7 bases). Germline CDR1 and CDR2: SGHTA and FQGNSA. CDR3 size: 15 residues. The V gene lost 3 bases and the J gene lost 3 bases, with 15 bases spanning the gap. CDR3 in DNA: TGTGCCAGCAGCTTTCCTGGGGGGGCCTTCTACGAGCAGTACTTC. Its protein is CASSFPGGAFYEQYF.

This chain connects TRBV29-1 to TRBJ2-1; D gene uncertain. The CDR3 sequence is 13 residues long. Trimming stripped 1 base from V and 10 bases from J, with 14 bases between. Germline CDR1 is SQVTM and CDR2 is ANQGSEA. DNA for the CDR3: TGCAGCGTTGAAGGTTTGGGATCGGGCGAGCAGTTCTTC. It is translated as CSVEGLGSGEQFF.

V and J are TRBV5-8 and TRBJ2-2; 7 bases map to TRBD2. The V segment lost 1 base and the J segment 0 bases; nucleotides outside the gene matches: 3. Germline values: CDR1 SGHTS, CDR2 YDEGEE. This CDR3 is built from 16 residues. This CDR3 reads CASSLRSGANTGELFF. The CDR3 nucleotides read TGTGCCAGCAGCTTGCGGAGCGGGGCGAACACCGGGGAGCTGTTTTTT.

CDR3 nucleotides: TGTGCCAGCAGCTTAACGAGTTACGAGCAGTACTTC. Protein: CASSLTSYEQYF. The chain combines TRBV7-2 with TRBJ2-7; D not resolved. V lost 2 bases and J 4 bases, leaving 6 bases between the germline ends. The germline V gene has CDR1 SGHTA and CDR2 FQGNSA. This CDR3 region has 12 residues. Full variable domain (missing parts from reference TRBV7-2 and TRBJ2-7): GAGVSQSPSNKVTEKGKDVELRCDPISGHTALYWYRQSLGQGLEFLIYFQGNSAPDKSGLPSDRFSAERTGGSVSTLTIQRTQQEDSAVYLCASSLTSYEQYFGPGTRLTVT.

This chain joins TRBV4-1 and TRBJ2-1; D may correspond to TRBD1 or TRBD2 (7 bases each). The CDR3 has 16 amino acids. Germline values: CDR1 MGHRA, CDR2 YSYEKL. The germline V and J ends were trimmed by 1 base and 10 bases, with 20 bases remaining between them. In nucleotides, the CDR3 is TGCGCCAGCAGCCAAGTGGGAGGGGGCATTCGGCTCGAGCAGTTCTTC. Translation gives CASSQVGGGIRLEQFF.

In this sample, this clone turned up a few times. V usage is TRBV19 and J usage is TRBJ1-1; D unclear. CDR3 size: 13 residues. From germline, CDR1 is LNHDA and CDR2 SQIVND (reference sequence). V was shortened by 5 bases and J by 0 bases, with 7 bases between the two germline ends. CDR3 coding DNA: TGTGCCAGTAGTCTTGACTTGAACACTGAAGCTTTCTTT. Its protein product is CASSLDLNTEAFF.

The chain couples TRBV6-1 to TRBJ2-1; 7 nucleotides agree with TRBD2. Germline V gene data show CDR1 as MNHNS and CDR2 as SASEGT. The CDR3 extends over 14 amino acids. V gave up 7 bases and J gave up 2 bases; unmatched junction bases: 5. The CDR3 nucleotides read TGTGCCAGCACCCTAAGCGGGACCTACAATGAGCAGTTCTTC. Encoded protein: CASTLSGTYNEQFF.